This T cell receptor (beta chain) emerged from a study of identical twins. TCRdb fed the 5' RACE reads into MiXCR, producing one record per CDR3 protein. In the table there are around 1.7 million distinct CDR3 sequences, less than 40% of which are singletons. This CDR3 is built from 16 residues. Unmatched junction bases numbered 0, after V lost 0 bases and J lost 2 bases. Germline assignment: CDR1 LGHNA and CDR2 YNFKEQ. This clonotype was observed a handful of times. The sample was cord blood. V gene TRBV4-2 combines with J gene TRBJ2-7, with 14 bases lining up with TRBD2. The TCR originated in a newborn girl in good health. The CDR3 region has the DNA TGTGCCAGCAGCCAAGAGACTAGCGGGAGGGCCTACGAGCAGTACTTC. Its protein product is CASSQETSGRAYEQYF.